The clone carrying this T cell receptor (beta chain) was counted once. The data were taken from a study of blood T cell repertoires in COVID-19. Across the study: There were acute and convalescent COVID-19 samples, and they came from the United States, Italy and Spain. T cells, B-cell-depleted T cells, or PBMCs provided the cDNA or gDNA that served as material.

Authors' analysis steps: Researchers report that nucleated cell counts were estimated from reference gene primer amplification. Here immunoSEQ multiplex PCR was the method, and the copy in TCRdb shows in-frame clones only, minus some. That table furnishes V, J and clone size, whereas the DNA furnished D and trimming. The data show about 190,000 clones, with almost 90% seen just once and 0.55% to 0.8% held by the top ten. The CDR3 has 13 amino acids. The germline gives CDR1 LGHDT, CDR2 YNNKEL (reference sequence). V lost 1 base to trimming and J lost 0 bases, with 4 bases between them. The chain combines TRBV3-1 (or the pseudogene TRBV3-2) with TRBJ2-7; D ambiguous. The sequence was obtained from a man in his fifties or sixties with acute or convalescent COVID-19. The sample was peripheral blood. The CDR3 loop reads CASSQAVSYEQYF. The CDR3, as DNA: TGTGCCAGCAGCCAAGCTGTCTCCTACGAGCAGTACTTC.